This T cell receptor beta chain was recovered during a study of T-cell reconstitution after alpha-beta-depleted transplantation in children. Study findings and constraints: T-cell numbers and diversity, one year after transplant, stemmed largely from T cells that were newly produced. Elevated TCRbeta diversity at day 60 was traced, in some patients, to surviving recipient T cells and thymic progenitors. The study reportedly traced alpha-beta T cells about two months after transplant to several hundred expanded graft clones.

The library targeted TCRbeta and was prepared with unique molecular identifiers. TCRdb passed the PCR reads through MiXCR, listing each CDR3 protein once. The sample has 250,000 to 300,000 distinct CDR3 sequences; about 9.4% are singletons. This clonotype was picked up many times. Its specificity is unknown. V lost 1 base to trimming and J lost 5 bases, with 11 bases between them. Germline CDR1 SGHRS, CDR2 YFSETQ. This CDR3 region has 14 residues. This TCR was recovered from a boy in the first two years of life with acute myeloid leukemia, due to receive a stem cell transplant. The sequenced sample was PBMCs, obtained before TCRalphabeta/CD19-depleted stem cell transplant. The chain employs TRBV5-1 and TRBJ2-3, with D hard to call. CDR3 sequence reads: CASSLLGWEDTQYF. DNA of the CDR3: TGCGCCAGCAGCTTGTTGGGGTGGGAAGATACGCAGTATTTT. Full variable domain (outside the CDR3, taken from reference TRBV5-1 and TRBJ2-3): KAGVTQTPRYLIKTRGQQVTLSCSPISGHRSVSWYQQTPGQGLQFLFEYFSETQRNKGNFPGRFSGRQFSNSRSEMNVSTLELGDSALYLCASSLLGWEDTQYFGPGTRLTVL.